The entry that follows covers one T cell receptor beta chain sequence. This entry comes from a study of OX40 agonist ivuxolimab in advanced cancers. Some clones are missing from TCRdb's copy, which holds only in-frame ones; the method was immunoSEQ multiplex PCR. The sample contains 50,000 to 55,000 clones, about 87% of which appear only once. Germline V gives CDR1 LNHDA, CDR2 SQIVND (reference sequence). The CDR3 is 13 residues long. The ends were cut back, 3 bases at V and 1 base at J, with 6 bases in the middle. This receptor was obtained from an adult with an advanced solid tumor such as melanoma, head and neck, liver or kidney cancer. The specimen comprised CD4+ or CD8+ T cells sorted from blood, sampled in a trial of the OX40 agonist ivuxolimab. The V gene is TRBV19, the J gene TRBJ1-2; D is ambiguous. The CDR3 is CASSIQYNYGYTF. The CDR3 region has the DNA TGTGCCAGTAGTATCCAGTATAACTATGGCTACACCTTC.